This T cell receptor (beta chain) stems from a study of T cells after yellow fever vaccination. The CDR3 totals 18 residues. Germline CDR1 SGHVS, CDR2 FQNEAQ. V trimming: 0 bases; J trimming: 6 bases; junction bases outside the gene matches: 11. TCRdb recomputed calls from the 5' RACE reads with MiXCR, one row per CDR3 protein. The sample has some 340,000 distinct CDR3 sequences, about 11% seen once. This clonotype was detected a few times. The specimen was CD4+ T cells sorted from PBMCs, collected 45 days after the yellow fever booster vaccination. The sequence came from a young man who received the YFV17D yellow fever vaccine. V gene TRBV7-8 combines with J gene TRBJ1-5; TRBD1 agrees at 10 bases. The CDR3 spells CASSLALGTGVYSQPQHF. CDR3 nucleotides: TGTGCCAGCAGCTTAGCGTTGGGGACAGGGGTTTATAGTCAGCCCCAGCATTTT.